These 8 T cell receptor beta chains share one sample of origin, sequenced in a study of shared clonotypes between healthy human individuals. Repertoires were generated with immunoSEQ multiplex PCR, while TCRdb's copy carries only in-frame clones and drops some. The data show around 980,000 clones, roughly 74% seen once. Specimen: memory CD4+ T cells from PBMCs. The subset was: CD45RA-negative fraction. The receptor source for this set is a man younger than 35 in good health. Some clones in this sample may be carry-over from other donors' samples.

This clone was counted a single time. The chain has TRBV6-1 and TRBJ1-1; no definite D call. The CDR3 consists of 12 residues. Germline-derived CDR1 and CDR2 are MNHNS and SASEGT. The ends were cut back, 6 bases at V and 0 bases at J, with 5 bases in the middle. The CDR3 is CASSTVNTEAFF. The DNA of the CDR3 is TGTGCCAGCAGCACAGTGAACACTGAAGCTTTCTTT.

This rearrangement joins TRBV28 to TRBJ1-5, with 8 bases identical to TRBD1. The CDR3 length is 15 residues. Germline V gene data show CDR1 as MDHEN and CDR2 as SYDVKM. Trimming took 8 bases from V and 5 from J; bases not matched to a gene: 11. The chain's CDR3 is CASQGAGREYQPQHF. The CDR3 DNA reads TGTGCCAGCCAGGGGGCGGGCAGGGAGTATCAGCCCCAGCATTTT. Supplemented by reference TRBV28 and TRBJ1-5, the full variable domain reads DVKVTQSSRYLVKRTGEKVFLECVQDMDHENMFWYRQDPGLGLRLIYFSYDVKMKEKGDIPEGYSVSREKKERFSLILESASTNQTSMYLCASQGAGREYQPQHFGDGTRLSIL.

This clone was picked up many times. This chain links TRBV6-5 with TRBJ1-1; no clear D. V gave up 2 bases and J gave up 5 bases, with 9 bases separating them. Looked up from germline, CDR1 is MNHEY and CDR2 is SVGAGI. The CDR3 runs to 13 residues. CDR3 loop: CASSYTEQTEAFF. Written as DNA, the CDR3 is TGTGCCAGCAGTTACACGGAACAGACTGAAGCTTTCTTT.

CDR3 region: CASSGRLDQGDEQFF. As DNA, the CDR3 is TGTGCCAGCAGTGGACGTTTGGACCAGGGGGATGAGCAGTTCTTC. The chain couples TRBV2 to TRBJ2-1; TRBD1 matches 7 bases. Germline assignment: CDR1 SNHLY and CDR2 FYNNEI. Germline trimming cut 4 bases from V and 8 bases from J; bases unmatched to any gene: 11. The length of the CDR3 is 15 residues.

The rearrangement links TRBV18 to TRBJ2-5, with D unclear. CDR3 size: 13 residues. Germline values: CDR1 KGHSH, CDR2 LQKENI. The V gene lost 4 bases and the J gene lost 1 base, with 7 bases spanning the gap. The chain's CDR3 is CASSLSLQETQYF. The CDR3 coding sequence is TGTGCCAGCTCACTGTCCCTCCAAGAGACCCAGTACTTC. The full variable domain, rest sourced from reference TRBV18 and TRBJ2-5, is NAGVMQNPRHLVRRRGQEARLRCSPMKGHSHVYWYRQLPEEGLKFMVYLQKENIIDESGMPKERFSAEFPKEGPSILRIQQVVRGDSAAYFCASSLSLQETQYFGPGTRLLVL.

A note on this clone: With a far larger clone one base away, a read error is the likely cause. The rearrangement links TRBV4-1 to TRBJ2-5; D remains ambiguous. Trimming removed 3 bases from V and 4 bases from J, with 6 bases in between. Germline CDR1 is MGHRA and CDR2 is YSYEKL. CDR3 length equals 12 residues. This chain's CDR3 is CASSHVRETQYF. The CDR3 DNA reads TGCGCCAGCAGCCATGTCAGAGAGACCCAGTACTTC.

The CDR3: CASRSGRRIQDEQFF. The CDR3 coding sequence is TGTGCCTCCCGGTCGGGCCGCAGGATCCAGGATGAGCAGTTCTTC. This sequence joins TRBV2 and TRBJ2-1; D unclear. CDR3 length: 15 amino acids. CDR1 and CDR2 from the germline V gene are SNHLY and FYNNEI. Trimming took off 11 bases at V and 8 bases at J, with 25 bases between the two ends.

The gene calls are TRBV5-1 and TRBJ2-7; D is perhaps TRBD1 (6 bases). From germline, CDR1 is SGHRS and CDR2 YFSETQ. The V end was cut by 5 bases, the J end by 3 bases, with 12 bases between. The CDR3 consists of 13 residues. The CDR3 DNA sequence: TGCGCCAGCAGGGACAGCCTTAGCTACGAGCAGTACTTC. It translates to CASRDSLSYEQYF.